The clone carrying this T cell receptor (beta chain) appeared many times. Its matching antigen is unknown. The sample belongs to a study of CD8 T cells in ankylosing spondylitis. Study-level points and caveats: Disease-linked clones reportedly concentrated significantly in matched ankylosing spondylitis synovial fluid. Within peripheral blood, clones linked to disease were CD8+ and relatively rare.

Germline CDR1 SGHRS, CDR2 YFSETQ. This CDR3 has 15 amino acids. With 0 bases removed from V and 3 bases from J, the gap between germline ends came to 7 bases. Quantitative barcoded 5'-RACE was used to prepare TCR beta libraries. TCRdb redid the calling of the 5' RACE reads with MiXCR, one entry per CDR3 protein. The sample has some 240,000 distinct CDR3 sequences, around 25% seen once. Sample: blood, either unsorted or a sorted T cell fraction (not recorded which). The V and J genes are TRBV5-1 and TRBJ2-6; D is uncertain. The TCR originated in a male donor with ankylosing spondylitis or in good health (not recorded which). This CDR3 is CASSLALGGANVLTF. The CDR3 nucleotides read TGCGCCAGCAGCTTGGCTCTAGGTGGGGCCAACGTCCTGACTTTC.